The clone carrying this TCR beta chain came up many times. On the basis of clinical symptoms, serum thyroxine and TRAb, thyroid ultrasound and orbital computed tomography, diagnoses were made. CDR3 size: 17 residues. The V gene end was trimmed by 4 bases and the J gene end by 2 bases; junction bases not matched to a gene: 12. Germline V gene lookup returns CDR1 SGHRS and CDR2 YFSETQ. The investigators amplified TCR beta CDR3 regions from RNA transcripts. The study used the HTBI primer set for a first-round RT-PCR of the TCR CDR3. A single record per CDR3 protein comes from TCRdb applying MiXCR to the multiplex PCR reads. The table shows roughly 35,000 distinct CDR3 sequences, with approximately 52% occurring only once. The data originate from a study of T cells in Graves' hyperthyroidism and ophthalmopathy. Looking at the study overall: Peripheral blood was collected at initial diagnosis, before any treatment.

The sample consisted of blood. The TCR was taken from a woman aged 40-49 years with Graves' ophthalmopathy. The genes are TRBV5-1 and TRBJ2-1, with 7 bases fitting TRBD2. The DNA for the CDR3 is TGCGCCAGCAGCCAGGACGGTGGCGGGGGTACCTACAATGAGCAGTTCTTC. Encoded protein: CASSQDGGGGTYNEQFF.